The entry that follows covers one TCR beta chain sequence. The sample originates from a study of OX40 agonist ivuxolimab in advanced cancers. Deletions cut 1 base from V and 2 bases from J, with 8 bases between. This CDR3 spans 14 amino acids. Germline CDR1 LGHNA, CDR2 YNFKEQ. This table comes from immunoSEQ multiplex PCR, and its TCRdb copy is limited to in-frame clones, with some not included. The sample has 70,000 to 100,000 clones; approximately 90% are singletons. The chain recombines TRBV4-2 with TRBJ1-2; D call uncertain. The sample in question was CD4+ or CD8+ T cells sorted from blood, obtained in a trial of the OX40 agonist ivuxolimab. This clonotype was obtained from an adult with an advanced solid tumor such as melanoma, head and neck, liver or kidney cancer. The DNA for the CDR3 is TGTGCCAGCAGCCAAGGTTGGGCCAACTATGGCTACACCTTC. Translating it yields CASSQGWANYGYTF.